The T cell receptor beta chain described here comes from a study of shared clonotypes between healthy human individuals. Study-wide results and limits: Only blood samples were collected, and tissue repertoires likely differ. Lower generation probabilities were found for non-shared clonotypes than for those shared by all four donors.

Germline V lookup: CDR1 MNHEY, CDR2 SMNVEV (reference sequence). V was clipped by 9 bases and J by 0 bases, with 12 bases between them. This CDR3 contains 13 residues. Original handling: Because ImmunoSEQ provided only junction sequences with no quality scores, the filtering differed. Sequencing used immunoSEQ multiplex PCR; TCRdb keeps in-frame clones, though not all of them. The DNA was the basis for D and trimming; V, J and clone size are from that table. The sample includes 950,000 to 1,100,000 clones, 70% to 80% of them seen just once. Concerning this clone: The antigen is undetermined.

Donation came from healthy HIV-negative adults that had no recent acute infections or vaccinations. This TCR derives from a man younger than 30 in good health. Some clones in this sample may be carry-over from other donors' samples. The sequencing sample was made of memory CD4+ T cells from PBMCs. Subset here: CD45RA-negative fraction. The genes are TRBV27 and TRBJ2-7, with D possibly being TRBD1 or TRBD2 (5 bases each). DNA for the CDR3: TGTGCCAGTGGGGACCGGGACTCCTACGAGCAGTACTTC. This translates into CASGDRDSYEQYF.